This TCR beta chain was found in a study of blood T cell repertoires in COVID-19. Background on the study: COVID-19 samples from acute and convalescent phases originated in the United States, Italy and Spain.

Participants spanned ages about 18 to 95 years and resided in about two dozen US areas. Donors in Cohort 3 counted as recovered after two negative PCRs, clearance, or symptom resolution. Profiling relied on immunoSEQ multiplex PCR, and the TCRdb table lists in-frame clones only, not all of them. Among 300,000 to 450,000 clones listed, around 90% were seen once. Germline lookup yields CDR1 SGHVS and CDR2 FNYEAQ. The CDR3 runs to 17 residues. Losses at the gene ends were 5 bases for V and 1 base for J; bases not matched to a gene: 6. This TCR was recovered from a woman younger than 35 who had recovered from COVID-19. Sequenced material: PBMCs or T cells enriched from blood (not recorded which). The chain recombines TRBV7-6 with TRBJ2-5, with 14 bases matching TRBD2. CDR3 protein: CASSPGLAGDLQETQYF. The CDR3 DNA follows: TGTGCCAGCAGCCCGGGACTAGCGGGGGATCTCCAAGAGACCCAGTACTTC.